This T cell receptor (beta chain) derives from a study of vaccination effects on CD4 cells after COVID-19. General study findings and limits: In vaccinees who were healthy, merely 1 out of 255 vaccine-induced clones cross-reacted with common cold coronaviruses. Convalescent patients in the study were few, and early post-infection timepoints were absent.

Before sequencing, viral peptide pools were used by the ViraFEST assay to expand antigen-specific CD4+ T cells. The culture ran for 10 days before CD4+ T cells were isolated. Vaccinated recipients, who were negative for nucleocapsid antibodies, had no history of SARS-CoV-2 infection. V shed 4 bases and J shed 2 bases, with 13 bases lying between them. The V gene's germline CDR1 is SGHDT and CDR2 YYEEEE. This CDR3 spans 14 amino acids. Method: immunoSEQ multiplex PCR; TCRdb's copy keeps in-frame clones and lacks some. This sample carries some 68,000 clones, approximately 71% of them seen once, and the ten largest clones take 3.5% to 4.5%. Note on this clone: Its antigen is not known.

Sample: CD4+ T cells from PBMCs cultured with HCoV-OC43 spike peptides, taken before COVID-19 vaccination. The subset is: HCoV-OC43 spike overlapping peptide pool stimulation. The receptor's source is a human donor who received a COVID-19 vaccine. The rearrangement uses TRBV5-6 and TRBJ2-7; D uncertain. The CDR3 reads CASSTSGWTYEQYV. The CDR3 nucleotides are TGTGCCAGCAGCACGTCGGGCTGGACCTACGAGCAGTACGTC.